A single sample gave rise to the 24 T cell receptor beta chains below, sequenced in a study of high-grade serous ovarian cancer treatment subgroups. Tumor samples were obtained before definitive surgery or chemotherapy. The data were produced by immunoSEQ multiplex PCR, yet TCRdb's version contains in-frame clones alone and is incomplete. The table includes about 10,000 clones, roughly 70% detected once. Sequencing was done on a sample of tumor tissue. Receptor source: a human donor with high-grade serous ovarian cancer.

The gene calls are TRBV19 and TRBJ1-2; D is uncertain. Looked up from germline, CDR1 is LNHDA and CDR2 is SQIVND (reference sequence). V lost 8 bases to trimming and J lost 8 bases, with 18 bases between them. The CDR3 covers 13 residues. The CDR3 bases are TGTGCCAGTGTTTCTTGGGCCGTACAGGGCTACACCTTC. Translating it yields CASVSWAVQGYTF. Complete variable domain (other parts from reference TRBV19 and TRBJ1-2): DGGITQSPKYLFRKEGQNVTLSCEQNLNHDAMYWYRQDPGQGLRLIYYSQIVNDFQKGDIAEGYSVSREKKESFPLTVTSAQKNPTAFYLCASVSWAVQGYTFGSGTRLTVV.

The chain uses TRBV11-2 and TRBJ1-5; a weak D match, TRBD1 (5 bases). CDR3 length: 15 residues. Trimming took 0 bases from V and 2 from J, leaving 8 bases between them. Per germline, CDR1 SGHAT and CDR2 FQNNGV. CDR3: CASSLDRARNQPQHF. CDR3 DNA sequence: TGTGCCAGCAGCTTAGACAGGGCCCGCAATCAGCCCCAGCATTTT.

The gene calls are TRBV4-1 and TRBJ2-3; TRBD2 agrees at 8 bases. V was clipped by 7 bases and J by 0 bases; unmatched bases: 3. This CDR3 comprises 14 residues. Germline CDR1 is MGHRA and CDR2 is YSYEKL. The CDR3 region has the DNA TGCGCCAGCAAAGCGGGGGCTAGCACAGATACGCAGTATTTT. It codes for CASKAGASTDTQYF.

The rearrangement links TRBV5-3 to TRBJ1-1; D gene uncertain. TRBV5-3 is known as an ORF, though its function is uncertain. V was clipped by 0 bases and J by 5 bases, with 11 bases between them. The CDR3 runs to 14 residues. CDR3 in amino acids: CARSLVGPATEAFF. DNA for the CDR3: TGTGCCAGAAGCTTGGTTGGCCCCGCTACTGAAGCTTTCTTT.

This CDR3 reads CASSLGRRGETQYF. The DNA of the CDR3 is TGCGCCAGCAGCTTGGGGAGACGAGGGGAGACCCAGTACTTC. J is TRBJ2-5 and V is TRBV5-1; possible D gene TRBD2, 5 bases. The CDR3 has 14 residues. Germline V gene data show CDR1 as SGHRS and CDR2 as YFSETQ. V was shortened by 0 bases and J by 5 bases, with 11 bases between the two germline ends.

The rearrangement links TRBV4-2 to TRBJ2-7; D is perhaps TRBD2 (6 bases). CDR1 is LGHNA, CDR2 YNFKEQ, per germline. V lost 1 base and J 1 base, leaving 20 bases between the germline ends. The CDR3 sequence is 18 residues long. DNA for the CDR3: TGTGCCAGCAGCCAAGCTGAGGACCGGCTAGCGCTATCCTACGAGCAGTACTTC. Translated, it gives CASSQAEDRLALSYEQYF.

The chain has TRBV27 and TRBJ2-2; 15 bases map to TRBD2. V dropped 5 bases and J dropped 5; count of bases not matched to a gene: 3. Germline assignment: CDR1 MNHEY and CDR2 SMNVEV (reference sequence). The CDR3 is made up of 16 amino acids. CDR3 residues: CASSRGTSGRTGELFF. The CDR3 nucleotides are TGTGCCAGCAGTCGCGGGACTAGCGGGAGGACCGGGGAGCTGTTTTTT.

The V call is TRBV9, the J call TRBJ2-7; D is perhaps TRBD2 (6 bases). The germline gives CDR1 SGDLS, CDR2 YYNGEE. Trimming stripped 4 bases from V and 3 bases from J, with 17 bases between. The CDR3 is made up of 15 amino acids. This CDR3 reads CASSPSTGVFYEQYF. CDR3 DNA: TGTGCCAGCAGCCCAAGTACGGGAGTATTCTACGAGCAGTACTTC.

This clone was counted between two and nine times. V gene TRBV27 combines with J gene TRBJ2-3; D is possibly TRBD1 or TRBD2 (5 bases each). CDR3 length: 14 residues. Germline CDR1 reads MNHEY; CDR2 reads SMNVEV (reference sequence). The V end lost 3 bases, the J end lost 1 base, and 8 bases lay between the germline ends. CDR3 amino acids: CASSLGRRTDTQYF. CDR3 DNA sequence: TGTGCCAGCAGTTTGGGACGGCGCACAGATACGCAGTATTTT.

This clone was detected once. The rearrangement joins TRBV7-3 to TRBJ2-5; no clear D. Per the germline V gene, CDR1 is SGHTA and CDR2 is FQGTGA. V was cut by 5 bases and J by 1 base, with 5 bases left in between. The CDR3 length is 12 residues. The DNA for the CDR3 is TGTGCCAGCAGCCAGCCCCAAGAGACCCAGTACTTC. Translated: CASSQPQETQYF.

The V and J genes are TRBV7-3 and TRBJ1-1; no clear D. CDR1 is SGHTA, CDR2 FQGTGA, per germline. CDR3 length equals 15 residues. Trimming shortened V by 2 bases and J by 1 base, and 11 bases separated the two germline ends. This CDR3 reads CASSLLGTENTEAFF. As DNA, the CDR3 is TGTGCCAGCAGCTTATTGGGCACCGAGAACACTGAAGCTTTCTTT.

The chain uses TRBV19 and TRBJ2-1, with D possibly TRBD1 on 6 matching bases. The ends were cut back, 2 bases at V and 1 base at J, with 12 bases in the middle. The length of the CDR3 is 16 residues. The V gene's germline CDR1 is LNHDA and CDR2 SQIVND (reference sequence). The CDR3 protein is CASSIRAGASYNEQFF. CDR3 DNA: TGTGCCAGTAGTATAAGGGCAGGGGCTTCCTACAATGAGCAGTTCTTC.

The J gene is TRBJ1-2, the V gene TRBV28; no firm D call. V lost 2 bases and J 7 bases, leaving 14 bases between the germline ends. The germline V gene has CDR1 MDHEN and CDR2 SYDVKM. The CDR3 extends over 14 amino acids. CDR3 amino acids: CASSLDGLVRGYTF. CDR3 DNA sequence: TGTGCCAGCAGTTTAGACGGACTCGTCCGTGGCTACACCTTC.

The rearrangement links TRBV28 to TRBJ2-7; 9 bases match TRBD2. V lost 6 bases and J lost 6; bases outside the gene matches: 9. The length of the CDR3 is 14 residues. The germline gives CDR1 MDHEN, CDR2 SYDVKM. In DNA, the CDR3 is TGTGCCAGCAGCCCAGCGGGAGGATCCCCCGAGCAGTACTTC. This sequence encodes CASSPAGGSPEQYF.

The gene calls are TRBV7-6 and TRBJ2-7, with D perhaps TRBD2 (5 bases). CDR1 and CDR2 from the germline V gene are SGHVS and FNYEAQ. V was cut by 3 bases and J by 1 base, with 16 bases left in between. This CDR3 comprises 16 residues. This CDR3 is CASSLGAGGVSYEQYF. CDR3 nucleotide sequence: TGTGCCAGCAGCTTGGGCGCGGGTGGGGTATCCTACGAGCAGTACTTC.

The V gene is TRBV9, the J gene TRBJ2-5; TRBD2 might be the D (6 bases). The end of the DNA fits TRBJ2-7 better, so the J call may be wrong. The germline gives CDR1 SGDLS, CDR2 YYNGEE. This CDR3 is 15 amino acids long. The CDR3 region has the DNA TGTGCCAGCAGCGTACGGGACTCAGGGTGGTACGAGCAGTACTTC. Translation: CASSVRDSGWYEQYF.

The chain's CDR3 is CASSPTSGRLNTGELFF. DNA for the CDR3: TGTGCCAGCAGTCCTACTAGCGGGAGGTTAAACACCGGGGAGCTGTTTTTT. V and J are TRBV6-4 and TRBJ2-2, with 12 bases aligning to TRBD2. Losses at the gene ends were 5 bases for V and 2 bases for J; bases not matched to a gene: 6. This CDR3 region has 17 residues. From germline, CDR1 is MRHNA and CDR2 SNTAGT.

This clone was seen a handful of times. This sequence joins TRBV7-9 and TRBJ2-1; no clear D. The CDR3 sequence is 9 residues long. Germline V gene sequence: CDR1 SEHNR, CDR2 FQNEAQ (reference sequence). Trimming took off 5 bases at V and 10 bases at J, with 3 bases between the two ends. The CDR3 nucleotides are TGTGCCAGCAGCCAAGAGCAGTTCTTC. It codes for CASSQEQFF.

This chain links TRBV4-3 with TRBJ2-1, with 9 bases fitting TRBD2. Trimming cost V 3 bases and J 0 bases; bases outside gene matches: 6. CDR3 length equals 17 residues. The germline V gene has CDR1 LGHNA and CDR2 YSLEER. CDR3 coding DNA: TGCGCCAGCAGCCATCCCTTTAGCGGGAGCTCCTACAATGAGCAGTTCTTC. Translation gives CASSHPFSGSSYNEQFF.

By sample fraction, this clone is large. The gene calls are TRBV7-9 and TRBJ2-7; D is uncertain. Trimming shortened V by 5 bases and J by 0 bases, and 11 bases separated the two germline ends. Germline loops: CDR1 SEHNR, CDR2 FQNEAQ (reference sequence). This CDR3 region has 14 residues. CDR3 residues: CASSQTPTSYEQYF. In DNA form, the CDR3 reads TGTGCCAGCAGCCAGACCCCGACCTCCTACGAGCAGTACTTC. Together with reference TRBV7-9 and TRBJ2-7, the CDR3 gives the full variable domain: DTGVSQNPRHKITKRGQNVTFRCDPISEHNRLYWYRQTLGQGPEFLTYFQNEAQLEKSRLLSDRFSAERPKGSFSTLEIQRTEQGDSAMYLCASSQTPTSYEQYFGPGTRLTVT.

This clone is classed as medium-sized. The chain joins TRBV2 to TRBJ2-1, with unresolved D. Trimming removed 10 bases at V and 6 bases at J, with 13 bases between. The CDR3 extends over 12 amino acids. CDR1 and CDR2 (germline): SNHLY, FYNNEI. In DNA form, the CDR3 reads TGTGCCACTGTGGGAATGCTCAATGAGCAGTTCTTC. Its protein product is CATVGMLNEQFF.

This clone was seen only a few times. The J gene is TRBJ1-1, the V gene TRBV30, with 9 nucleotides matching TRBD1. CDR3 length: 13 residues. Germline V CDR1 and CDR2: GTSNPN, SVGIG (reference sequence). V gave up 1 base and J gave up 6 bases; unmatched junction bases: 3. The CDR3 sequence: CAWSGGQGAEAFF. CDR3 nucleotide sequence: TGTGCCTGGAGTGGGGGACAGGGAGCTGAAGCTTTCTTT.

This clone came up once. This chain connects TRBV5-6 to TRBJ2-2; 10 positions match TRBD2. CDR3 length: 19 amino acids. With V trimmed by 4 bases and J by 4 bases, 16 bases remained unmatched. Germline V CDR1 and CDR2: SGHDT, YYEEEE. The chain's CDR3 is CASSLDAPWLAGVTGELFF. The CDR3 DNA reads TGTGCCAGCAGCCTGGACGCACCGTGGCTAGCGGGAGTCACCGGGGAGCTGTTTTTT.

This rearrangement joins TRBV2 to TRBJ1-5, with D possibly being TRBD1 (5 bases). The CDR3 length is 14 residues. The germline V gene encodes CDR1 SNHLY and CDR2 FYNNEI. The ends were cut back, 2 bases at V and 6 bases at J, with 11 bases in the middle. CDR3 coding DNA: TGTGCCAGCAGTGAAAATCAGGGTTCTCAGCCCCAGCATTTT. It translates to CASSENQGSQPQHF. The full variable domain, completed using reference TRBV2 and TRBJ1-5, is EPEVTQTPSHQVTQMGQEVILRCVPISNHLYFYWYRQILGQKVEFLVSFYNNEISEKSEIFDDQFSVERPDGSNFTLKIRSTKLEDSAMYFCASSENQGSQPQHFGDGTRLSIL.